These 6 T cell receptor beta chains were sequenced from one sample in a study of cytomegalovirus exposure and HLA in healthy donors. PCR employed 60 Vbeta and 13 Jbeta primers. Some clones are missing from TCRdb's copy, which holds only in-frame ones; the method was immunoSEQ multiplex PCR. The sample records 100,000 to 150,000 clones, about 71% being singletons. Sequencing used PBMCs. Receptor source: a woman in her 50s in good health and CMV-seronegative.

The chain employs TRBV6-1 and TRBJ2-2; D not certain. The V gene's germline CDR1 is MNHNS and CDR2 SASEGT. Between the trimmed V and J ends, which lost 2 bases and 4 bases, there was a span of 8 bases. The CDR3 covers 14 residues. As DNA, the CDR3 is TGTGCCAGCAGTGAACAAGGCGGCACCGGGGAGCTGTTTTTT. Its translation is CASSEQGGTGELFF.

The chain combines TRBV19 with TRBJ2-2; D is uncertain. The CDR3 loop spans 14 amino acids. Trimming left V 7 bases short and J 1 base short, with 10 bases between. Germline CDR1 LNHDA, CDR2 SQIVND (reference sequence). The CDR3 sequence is CASTPLLNTGELFF. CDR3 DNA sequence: TGTGCCAGTACCCCCCTTCTGAACACCGGGGAGCTGTTTTTT.

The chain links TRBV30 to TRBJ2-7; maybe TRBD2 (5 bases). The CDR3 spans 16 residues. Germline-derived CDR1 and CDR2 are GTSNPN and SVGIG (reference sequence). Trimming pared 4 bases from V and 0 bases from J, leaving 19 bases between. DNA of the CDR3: TGTGCCTGGACTGTCTCCAGCGGCTTGCGCTCCTACGAGCAGTACTTC. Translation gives CAWTVSSGLRSYEQYF.

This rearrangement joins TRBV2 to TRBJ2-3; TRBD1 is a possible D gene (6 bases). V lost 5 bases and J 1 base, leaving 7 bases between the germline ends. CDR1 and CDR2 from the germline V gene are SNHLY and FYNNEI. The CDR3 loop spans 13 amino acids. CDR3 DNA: TGTGCCAGCAGTCGACAGGGCACAGATACGCAGTATTTT. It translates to CASSRQGTDTQYF.

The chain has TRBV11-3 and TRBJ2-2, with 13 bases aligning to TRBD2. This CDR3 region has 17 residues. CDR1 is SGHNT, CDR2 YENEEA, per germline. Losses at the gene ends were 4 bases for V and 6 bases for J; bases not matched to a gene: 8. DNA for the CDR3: TGTGCCAGCAGCTCAGGACTAGCGGGAGAATCGGCCGGGGAGCTGTTTTTT. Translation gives CASSSGLAGESAGELFF.

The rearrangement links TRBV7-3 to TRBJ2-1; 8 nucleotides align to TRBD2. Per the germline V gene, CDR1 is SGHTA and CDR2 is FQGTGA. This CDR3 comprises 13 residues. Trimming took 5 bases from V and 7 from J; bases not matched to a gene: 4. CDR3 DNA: TGTGCCAGCAGCCCTAGCGGGTTTAATGAGCAGTTCTTC. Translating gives CASSPSGFNEQFF.